This TCR beta chain originates from a study of vaccination effects on CD4 cells after COVID-19. In the study overall: Sampling occurred a median 72 days post second dose, range 14 to 241.

The V end lost 10 bases, the J end lost 0 bases, and 12 bases lay between the germline ends. Germline V lookup: CDR1 SGHTA, CDR2 FQGNSA. The CDR3 has 13 residues. Sequenced by immunoSEQ multiplex PCR; TCRdb stores in-frame clones only, minus some. The sample has fewer than 35,000 clones; around 74% are singletons. This clone was recorded a few times. Its specificity is not known. Scientists isolated CD4+ T cells after a roughly ten-day culture period ended. Each participant was administered two doses of either the BNT162b2 or the mRNA-1273 vaccine. Fresh IL-2-containing medium replaced half the medium on days 3 and 7.

The source of this sequence is a human donor who received a COVID-19 vaccine. The chain combines TRBV7-2 with TRBJ1-1; the D is unclear. The sequencing used CD4+ T cells from PBMCs cultured without peptide, collected after COVID-19 vaccination. The CDR3 coding sequence is TGTGCCACCGCCGCGGGGATGAACACTGAAGCTTTCTTT. This translates into CATAAGMNTEAFF.